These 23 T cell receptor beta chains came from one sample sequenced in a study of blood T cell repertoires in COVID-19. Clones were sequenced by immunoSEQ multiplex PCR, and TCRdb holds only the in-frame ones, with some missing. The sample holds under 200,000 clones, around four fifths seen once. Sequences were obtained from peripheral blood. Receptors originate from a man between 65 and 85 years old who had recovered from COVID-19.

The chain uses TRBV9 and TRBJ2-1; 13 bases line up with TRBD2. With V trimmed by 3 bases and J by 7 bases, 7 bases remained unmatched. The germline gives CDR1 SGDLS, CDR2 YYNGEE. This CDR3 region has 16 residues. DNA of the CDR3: TGTGCCAGCAGCGAGGGGACTAGCGGGATAGTAAATGAGCAGTTCTTC. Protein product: CASSEGTSGIVNEQFF.

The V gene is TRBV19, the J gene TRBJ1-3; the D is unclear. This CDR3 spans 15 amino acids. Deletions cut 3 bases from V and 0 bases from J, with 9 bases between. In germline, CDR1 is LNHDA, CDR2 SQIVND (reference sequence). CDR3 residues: CASSMGSFSGNTIYF. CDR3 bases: TGTGCCAGTAGTATGGGCTCATTCTCTGGAAACACCATATATTTT.

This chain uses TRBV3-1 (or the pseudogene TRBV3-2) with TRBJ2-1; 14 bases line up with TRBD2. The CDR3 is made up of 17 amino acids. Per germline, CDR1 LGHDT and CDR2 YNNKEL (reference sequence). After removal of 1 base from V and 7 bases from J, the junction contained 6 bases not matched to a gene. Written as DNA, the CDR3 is TGTGCCAGCAGCCAAGGTGCCGGGACTAGCGGGAGAAATGAGCAGTTCTTC. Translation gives CASSQGAGTSGRNEQFF.

Written as DNA, the CDR3 is TGCGCCAGCAGTGTTCGTCTCGGGACAGATACGCAGTATTTT. Translation gives CASSVRLGTDTQYF. The rearrangement links TRBV10-1 to TRBJ2-3; D remains ambiguous. The CDR3 sequence is 14 residues long. Germline-derived CDR1 and CDR2 are WNHNN and SYGVQD (reference sequence). The V end lost 4 bases, the J end lost 3 bases, and 11 bases lay between the germline ends.

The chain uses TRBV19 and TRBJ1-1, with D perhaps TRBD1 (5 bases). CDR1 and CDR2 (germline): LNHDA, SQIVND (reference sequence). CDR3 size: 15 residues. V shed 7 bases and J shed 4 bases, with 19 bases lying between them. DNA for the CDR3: TGTGCCAGTACCGAAATTAGGGGAACGAGCACTGAAGCTTTCTTT. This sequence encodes CASTEIRGTSTEAFF. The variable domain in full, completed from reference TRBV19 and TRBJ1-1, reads DGGITQSPKYLFRKEGQNVTLSCEQNLNHDAMYWYRQDPGQGLRLIYYSQIVNDFQKGDIAEGYSVSREKKESFPLTVTSAQKNPTAFYLCASTEIRGTSTEAFFGQGTRLTVV.

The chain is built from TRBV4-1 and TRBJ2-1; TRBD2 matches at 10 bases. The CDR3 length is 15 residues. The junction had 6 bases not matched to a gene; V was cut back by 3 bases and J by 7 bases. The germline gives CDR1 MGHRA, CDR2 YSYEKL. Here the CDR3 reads CASSQASGRSNEQFF. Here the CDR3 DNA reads TGCGCCAGCAGCCAGGCTAGCGGGAGAAGTAATGAGCAGTTCTTC.

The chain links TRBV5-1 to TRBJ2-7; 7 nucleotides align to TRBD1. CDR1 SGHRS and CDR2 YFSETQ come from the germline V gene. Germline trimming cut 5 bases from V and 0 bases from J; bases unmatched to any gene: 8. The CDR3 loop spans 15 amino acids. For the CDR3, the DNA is TGCGCCAGCAGTCCCGACAGGGCGAGCTCCTACGAGCAGTACTTC. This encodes CASSPDRASSYEQYF.

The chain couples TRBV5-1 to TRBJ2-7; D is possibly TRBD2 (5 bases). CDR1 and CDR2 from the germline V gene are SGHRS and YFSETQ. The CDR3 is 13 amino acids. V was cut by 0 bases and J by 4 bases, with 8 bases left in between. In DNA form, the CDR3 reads TGCGCCAGCAGCTTGGTGGGAGATTACGAGCAGTACTTC. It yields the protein CASSLVGDYEQYF.

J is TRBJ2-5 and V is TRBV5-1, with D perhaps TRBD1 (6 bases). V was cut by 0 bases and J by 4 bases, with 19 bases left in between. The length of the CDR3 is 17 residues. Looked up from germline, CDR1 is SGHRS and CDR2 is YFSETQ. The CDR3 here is CASSLGPQGPRVETQYF. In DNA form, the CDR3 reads TGCGCCAGCAGCTTGGGCCCGCAGGGGCCTAGGGTAGAGACCCAGTACTTC.

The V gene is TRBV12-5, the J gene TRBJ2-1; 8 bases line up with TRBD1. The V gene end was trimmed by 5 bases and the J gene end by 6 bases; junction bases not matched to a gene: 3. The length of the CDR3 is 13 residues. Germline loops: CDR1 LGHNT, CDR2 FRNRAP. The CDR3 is CASGPDRGNEQFF. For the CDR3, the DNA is TGTGCTAGTGGTCCCGACAGGGGCAATGAGCAGTTCTTC.

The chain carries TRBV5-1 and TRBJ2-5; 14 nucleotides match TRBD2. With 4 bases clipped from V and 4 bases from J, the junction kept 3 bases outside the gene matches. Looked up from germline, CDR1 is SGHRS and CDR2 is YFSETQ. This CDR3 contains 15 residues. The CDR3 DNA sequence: TGCGCCAGCAGCCCTGGACTAGCGGGAGGAGAGACCCAGTACTTC. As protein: CASSPGLAGGETQYF.

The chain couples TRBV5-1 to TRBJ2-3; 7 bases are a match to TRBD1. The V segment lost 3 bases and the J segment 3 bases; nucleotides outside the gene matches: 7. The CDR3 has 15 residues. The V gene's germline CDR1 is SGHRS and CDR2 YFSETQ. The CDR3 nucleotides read TGCGCCAGCAGCTCGGTAGGGGGCTTAACAGATACGCAGTATTTT. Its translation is CASSSVGGLTDTQYF.

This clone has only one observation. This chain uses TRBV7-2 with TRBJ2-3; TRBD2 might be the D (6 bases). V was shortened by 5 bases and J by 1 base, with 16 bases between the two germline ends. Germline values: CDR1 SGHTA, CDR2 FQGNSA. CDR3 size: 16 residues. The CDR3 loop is CASSPTAGTRTDTQYF. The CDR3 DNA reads TGTGCCAGCAGCCCTACCGCCGGGACTCGCACAGATACGCAGTATTTT.

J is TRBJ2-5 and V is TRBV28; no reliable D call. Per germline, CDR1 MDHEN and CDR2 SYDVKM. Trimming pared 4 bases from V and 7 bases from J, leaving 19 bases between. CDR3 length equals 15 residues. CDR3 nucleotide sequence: TGTGCCAGCAGTTCAATCGAGAGTGCATCTCGGACCCAGTACTTC. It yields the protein CASSSIESASRTQYF.

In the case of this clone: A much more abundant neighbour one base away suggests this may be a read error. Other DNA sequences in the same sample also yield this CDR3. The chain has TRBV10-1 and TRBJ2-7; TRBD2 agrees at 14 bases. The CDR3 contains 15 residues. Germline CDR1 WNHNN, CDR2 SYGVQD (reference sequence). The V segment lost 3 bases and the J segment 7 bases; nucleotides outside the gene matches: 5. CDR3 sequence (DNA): TGCGCCAGCAGTGATGGGACTAGCGGGAGAAGTGAGCAGTACTTC. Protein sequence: CASSDGTSGRSEQYF.

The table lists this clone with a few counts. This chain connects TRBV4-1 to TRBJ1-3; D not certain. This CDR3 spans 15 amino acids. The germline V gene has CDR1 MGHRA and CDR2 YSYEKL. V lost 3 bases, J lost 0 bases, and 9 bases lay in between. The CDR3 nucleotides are TGCGCCAGCAGCCAGCCTGACATCTCTGGAAACACCATATATTTT. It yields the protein CASSQPDISGNTIYF.

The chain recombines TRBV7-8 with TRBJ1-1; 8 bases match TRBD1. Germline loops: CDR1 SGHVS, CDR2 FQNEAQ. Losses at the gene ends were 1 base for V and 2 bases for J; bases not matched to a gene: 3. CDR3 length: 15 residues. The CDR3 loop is CASSLGDRGNTEAFF. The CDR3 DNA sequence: TGTGCCAGCAGCTTAGGTGACAGGGGCAACACTGAAGCTTTCTTT.

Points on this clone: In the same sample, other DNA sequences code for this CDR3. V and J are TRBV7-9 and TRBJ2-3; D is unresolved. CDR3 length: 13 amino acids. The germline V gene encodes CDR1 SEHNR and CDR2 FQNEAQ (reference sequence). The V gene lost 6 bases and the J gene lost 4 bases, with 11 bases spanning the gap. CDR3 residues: CASSLSSPDTQYF. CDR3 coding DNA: TGTGCCAGCAGTCTTAGTTCGCCAGATACGCAGTATTTT.

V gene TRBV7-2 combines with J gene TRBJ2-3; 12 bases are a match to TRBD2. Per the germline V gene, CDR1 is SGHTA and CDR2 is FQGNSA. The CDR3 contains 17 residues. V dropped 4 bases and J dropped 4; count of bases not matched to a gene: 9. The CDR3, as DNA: TGTGCCAGCAGCTCAGATACGACTAGCGGGAGCGCAGATACGCAGTATTTT. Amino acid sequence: CASSSDTTSGSADTQYF.

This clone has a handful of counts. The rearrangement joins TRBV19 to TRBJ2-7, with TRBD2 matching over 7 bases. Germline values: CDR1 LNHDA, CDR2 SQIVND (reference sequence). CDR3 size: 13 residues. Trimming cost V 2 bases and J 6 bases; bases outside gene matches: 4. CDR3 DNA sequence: TGTGCCAGTAGTATAACGCGGGAGCGCGAGCAGTACTTC. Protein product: CASSITREREQYF.

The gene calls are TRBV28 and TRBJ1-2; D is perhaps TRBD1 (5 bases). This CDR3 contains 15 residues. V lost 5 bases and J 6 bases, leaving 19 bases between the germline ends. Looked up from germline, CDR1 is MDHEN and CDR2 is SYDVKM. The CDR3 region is CASSVGGLGENGYTF. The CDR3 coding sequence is TGTGCCAGCAGTGTTGGGGGGTTGGGCGAAAATGGCTACACCTTC.

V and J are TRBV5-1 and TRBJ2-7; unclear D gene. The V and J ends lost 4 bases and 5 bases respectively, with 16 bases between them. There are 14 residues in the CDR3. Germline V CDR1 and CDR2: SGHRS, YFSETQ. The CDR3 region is CASSPTPAQDEQYF. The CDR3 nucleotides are TGCGCCAGCAGCCCAACTCCGGCCCAGGACGAGCAGTACTTC. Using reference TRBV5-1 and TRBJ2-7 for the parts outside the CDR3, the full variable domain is KAGVTQTPRYLIKTRGQQVTLSCSPISGHRSVSWYQQTPGQGLQFLFEYFSETQRNKGNFPGRFSGRQFSNSRSEMNVSTLELGDSALYLCASSPTPAQDEQYFGPGTRLTVT.

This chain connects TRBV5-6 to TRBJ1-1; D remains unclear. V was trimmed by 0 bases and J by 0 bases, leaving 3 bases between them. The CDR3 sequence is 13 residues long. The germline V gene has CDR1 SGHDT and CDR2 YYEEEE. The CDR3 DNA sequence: TGTGCCAGCAGCTTGGCAGTGAACACTGAAGCTTTCTTT. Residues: CASSLAVNTEAFF.